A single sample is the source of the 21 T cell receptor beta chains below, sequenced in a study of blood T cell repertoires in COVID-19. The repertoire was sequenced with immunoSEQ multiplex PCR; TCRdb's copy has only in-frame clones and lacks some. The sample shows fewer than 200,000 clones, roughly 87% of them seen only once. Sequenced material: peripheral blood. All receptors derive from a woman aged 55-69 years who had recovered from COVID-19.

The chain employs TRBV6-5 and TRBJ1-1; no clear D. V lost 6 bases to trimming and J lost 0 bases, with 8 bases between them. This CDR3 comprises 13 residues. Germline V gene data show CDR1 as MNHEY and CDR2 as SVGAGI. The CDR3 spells CASRMQVNTEAFF. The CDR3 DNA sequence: TGTGCCAGCAGGATGCAGGTGAACACTGAAGCTTTCTTT.

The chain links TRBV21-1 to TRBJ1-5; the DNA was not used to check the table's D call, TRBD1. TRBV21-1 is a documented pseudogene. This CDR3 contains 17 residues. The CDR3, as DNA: TGTGCCAGCAGCAGAGGGGGTGGGGTATATAGCAATCAGCCCCAGCATTTT. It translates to CASSRGGGVYSNQPQHF.

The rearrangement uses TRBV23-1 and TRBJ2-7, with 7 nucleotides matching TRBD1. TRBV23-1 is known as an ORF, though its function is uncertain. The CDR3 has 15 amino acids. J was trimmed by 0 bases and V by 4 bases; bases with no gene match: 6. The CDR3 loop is CASSLMDRCSYEQYF. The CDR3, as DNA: TGCGCCAGCAGTCTTATGGACAGGTGCTCCTACGAGCAGTACTTC.

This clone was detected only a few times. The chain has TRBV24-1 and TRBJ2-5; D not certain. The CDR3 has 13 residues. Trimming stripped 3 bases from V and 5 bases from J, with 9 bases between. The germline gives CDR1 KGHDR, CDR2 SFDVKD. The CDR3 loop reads CATSDPPRETQYF. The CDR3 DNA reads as TGTGCCACCAGTGATCCACCCAGGGAGACCCAGTACTTC.

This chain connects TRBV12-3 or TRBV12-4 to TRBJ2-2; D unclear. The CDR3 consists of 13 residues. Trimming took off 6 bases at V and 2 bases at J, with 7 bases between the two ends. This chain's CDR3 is CASSRLNTGELFF. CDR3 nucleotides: TGTGCCAGCAGCAGATTAAACACCGGGGAGCTGTTTTTT.

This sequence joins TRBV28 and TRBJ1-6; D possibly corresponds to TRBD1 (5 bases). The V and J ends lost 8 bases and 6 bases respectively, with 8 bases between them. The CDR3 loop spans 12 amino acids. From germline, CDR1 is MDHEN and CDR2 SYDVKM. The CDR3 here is CASHRSNSPLHF. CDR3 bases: TGTGCCAGCCACAGGAGTAATTCACCCCTCCACTTT.

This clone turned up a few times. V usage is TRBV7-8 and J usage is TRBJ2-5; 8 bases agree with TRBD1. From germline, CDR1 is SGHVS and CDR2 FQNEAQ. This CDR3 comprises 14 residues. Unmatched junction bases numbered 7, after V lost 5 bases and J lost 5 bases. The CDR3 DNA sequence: TGTGCCAGCAGCGGACCAGGGGGCGCGGAGACCCAGTACTTC. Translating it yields CASSGPGGAETQYF.

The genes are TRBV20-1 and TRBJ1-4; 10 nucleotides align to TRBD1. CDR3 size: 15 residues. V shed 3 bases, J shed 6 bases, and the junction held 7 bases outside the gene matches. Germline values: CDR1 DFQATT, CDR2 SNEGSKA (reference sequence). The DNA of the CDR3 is TGCAGTGCTAGTCCCGGGACAGGGGAAGATGAAAAACTGTTTTTT. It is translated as CSASPGTGEDEKLFF.

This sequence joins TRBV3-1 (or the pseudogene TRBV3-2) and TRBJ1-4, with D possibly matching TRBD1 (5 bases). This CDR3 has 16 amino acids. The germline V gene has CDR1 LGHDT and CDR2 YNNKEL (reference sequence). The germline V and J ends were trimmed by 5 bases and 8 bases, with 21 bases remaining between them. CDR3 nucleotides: TGTGCCAGCAGCTCCTGGGGGAGGGGCGAAGAGGAAAAACTGTTTTTT. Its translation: CASSSWGRGEEEKLFF.

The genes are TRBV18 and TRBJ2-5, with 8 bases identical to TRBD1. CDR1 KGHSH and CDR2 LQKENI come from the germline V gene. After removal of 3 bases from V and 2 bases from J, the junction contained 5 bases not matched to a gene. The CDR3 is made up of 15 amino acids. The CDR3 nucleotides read TGTGCCAGCTCACCGACAGGGGTAGCACAAGAGACCCAGTACTTC. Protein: CASSPTGVAQETQYF. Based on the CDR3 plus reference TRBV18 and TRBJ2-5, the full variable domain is NAGVMQNPRHLVRRRGQEARLRCSPMKGHSHVYWYRQLPEEGLKFMVYLQKENIIDESGMPKERFSAEFPKEGPSILRIQQVVRGDSAAYFCASSPTGVAQETQYFGPGTRLLVL.

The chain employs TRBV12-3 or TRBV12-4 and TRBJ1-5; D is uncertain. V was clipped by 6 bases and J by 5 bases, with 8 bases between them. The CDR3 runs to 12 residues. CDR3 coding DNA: TGTGCCAGCAGCGTAGAAGATCAGCCCCAGCATTTT. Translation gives CASSVEDQPQHF.

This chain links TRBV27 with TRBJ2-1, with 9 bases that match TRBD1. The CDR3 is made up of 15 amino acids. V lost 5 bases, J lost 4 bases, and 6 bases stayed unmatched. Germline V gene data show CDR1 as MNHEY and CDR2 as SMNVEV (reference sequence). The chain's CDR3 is CASSLWTGAYNEQFF. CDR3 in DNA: TGTGCCAGCAGTCTTTGGACAGGGGCGTACAATGAGCAGTTCTTC.

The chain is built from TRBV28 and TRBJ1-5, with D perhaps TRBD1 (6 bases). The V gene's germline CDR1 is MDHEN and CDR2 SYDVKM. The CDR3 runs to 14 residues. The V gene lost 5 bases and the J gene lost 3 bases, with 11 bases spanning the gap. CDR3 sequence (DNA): TGTGCCAGCAGTCGAGGGGGAGACAATCAGCCCCAGCATTTT. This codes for CASSRGGDNQPQHF. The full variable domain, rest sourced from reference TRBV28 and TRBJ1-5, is DVKVTQSSRYLVKRTGEKVFLECVQDMDHENMFWYRQDPGLGLRLIYFSYDVKMKEKGDIPEGYSVSREKKERFSLILESASTNQTSMYLCASSRGGDNQPQHFGDGTRLSIL.

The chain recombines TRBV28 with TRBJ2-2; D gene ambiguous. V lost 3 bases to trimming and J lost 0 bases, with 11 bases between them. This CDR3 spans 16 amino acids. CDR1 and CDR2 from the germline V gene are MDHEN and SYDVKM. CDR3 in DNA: TGTGCCAGCAGTTTTTTTAGATTAGCGAACACCGGGGAGCTGTTTTTT. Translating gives CASSFFRLANTGELFF.

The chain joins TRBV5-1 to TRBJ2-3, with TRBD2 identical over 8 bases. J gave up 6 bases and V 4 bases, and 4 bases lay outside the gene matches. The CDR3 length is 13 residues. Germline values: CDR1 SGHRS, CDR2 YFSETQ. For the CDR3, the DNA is TGCGCCAGCAGCGCGGGCGGGGGGGATACGCAGTATTTT. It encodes CASSAGGGDTQYF.

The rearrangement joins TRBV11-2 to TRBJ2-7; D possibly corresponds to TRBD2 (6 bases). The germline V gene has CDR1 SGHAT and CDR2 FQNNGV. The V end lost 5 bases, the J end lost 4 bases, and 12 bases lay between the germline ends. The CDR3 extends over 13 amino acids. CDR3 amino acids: CASSQGGDYEQYF. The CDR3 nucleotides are TGTGCCAGCAGCCAGGGCGGGGATTACGAGCAGTACTTC. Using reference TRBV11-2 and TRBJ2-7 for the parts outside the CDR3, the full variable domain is EAGVAQSPRYKIIEKRQSVAFWCNPISGHATLYWYQQILGQGPKLLIQFQNNGVVDDSQLPKDRFSAERLKGVDSTLKIQPAKLEDSAVYLCASSQGGDYEQYFGPGTRLTVT.

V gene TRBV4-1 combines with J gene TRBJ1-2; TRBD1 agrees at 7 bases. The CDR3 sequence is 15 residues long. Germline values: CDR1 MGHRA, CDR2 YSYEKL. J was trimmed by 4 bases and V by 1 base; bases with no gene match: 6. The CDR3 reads CASSQGQGVIYGYTF. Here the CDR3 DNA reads TGCGCCAGCAGCCAAGGGCAGGGGGTGATCTATGGCTACACCTTC.

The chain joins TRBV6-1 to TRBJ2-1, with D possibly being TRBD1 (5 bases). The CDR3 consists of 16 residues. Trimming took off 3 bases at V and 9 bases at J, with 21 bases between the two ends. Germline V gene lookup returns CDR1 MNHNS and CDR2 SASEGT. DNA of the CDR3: TGTGCCAGCAGTGATTTCGGTAGGGGCCCCAACAGTGAGCAGTTCTTC. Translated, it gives CASSDFGRGPNSEQFF.

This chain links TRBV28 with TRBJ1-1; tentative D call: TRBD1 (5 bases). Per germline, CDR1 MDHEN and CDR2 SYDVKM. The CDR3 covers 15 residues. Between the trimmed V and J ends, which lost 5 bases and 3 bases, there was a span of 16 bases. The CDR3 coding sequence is TGTGCCAGCAGTACAAGACAGAGACCTTACACTGAAGCTTTCTTT. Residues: CASSTRQRPYTEAFF.

DNA for the CDR3: TGTGCTAGTGGTTTGGTCCTAGCGGGGGGCGCAAGTGAGCAGTTCTTC. Protein product: CASGLVLAGGASEQFF. The V gene is TRBV12-5, the J gene TRBJ2-1; TRBD2 matches at 11 bases. Losses at the gene ends were 0 bases for V and 9 bases for J; bases not matched to a gene: 7. Germline CDR1 and CDR2: LGHNT and FRNRAP. The CDR3 sequence is 16 residues long.

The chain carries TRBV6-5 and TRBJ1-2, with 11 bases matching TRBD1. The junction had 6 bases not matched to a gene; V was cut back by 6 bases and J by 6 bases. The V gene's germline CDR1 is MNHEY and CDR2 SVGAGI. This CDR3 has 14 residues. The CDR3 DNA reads TGTGCCAGCAGGGACAGGGGGCGCCCCAATGGCTACACCTTC. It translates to CASRDRGRPNGYTF.